This is a list of T cell receptor beta chains from one sample in a study of shared clonotypes between healthy human individuals. The table came from immunoSEQ multiplex PCR; TCRdb's copy has only in-frame clones and leaves some out. The sample carries 1.6 million or so clones, 96% recorded once. Sequenced: naive CD4+ T cells sorted from blood. These receptor sequences come from a man under 40 in good health. Both conserved end residues are part of each CDR3. Fields, in order: J gene, V gene, clone size, D gene, CDR3 protein, CDR3 DNA. A D gene is named only where the DNA matches it firmly. Part of the rows lack a size; the others show once, few, many or a class for expanded clones.

j_gene: TRBJ2-6
v_gene: TRBV10-3
abundance: NA
d_gene: NA
CDR3aa: CAISVAGDVLTF
CDR3nt: TGTGCCATCAGTGTGGCAGGGGACGTCCTGACTTTC

j_gene: TRBJ1-1
v_gene: TRBV28
abundance: NA
d_gene: TRBD1
CDR3aa: CASSVQQGANTEAFF
CDR3nt: TGTGCCAGCAGTGTACAACAGGGGGCAAATACTGAAGCTTTCTTT

j_gene: TRBJ2-2
v_gene: TRBV29-1
abundance: NA
d_gene: TRBD1
CDR3aa: CSVGDRADTGELFF
CDR3nt: TGCAGCGTTGGGGACAGGGCGGACACCGGGGAGCTGTTTTTT

j_gene: TRBJ2-1
v_gene: TRBV28
abundance: once
d_gene: TRBD1
CDR3aa: CASSSPGTGSRYSYNEQFF
CDR3nt: TGTGCCAGCAGCTCTCCCGGGACAGGGTCACGATACTCCTACAATGAGCAGTTCTTC

j_gene: TRBJ2-6
v_gene: TRBV28
abundance: NA
d_gene: NA
CDR3aa: CASSLRQLANVLTF
CDR3nt: TGTGCCAGCAGTTTACGACAGTTGGCCAACGTCCTGACTTTC

j_gene: TRBJ2-6
v_gene: TRBV19
abundance: NA
d_gene: NA
CDR3aa: CASRPYSGANVLTF
CDR3nt: TGTGCCAGTAGGCCGTACTCTGGGGCCAACGTCCTGACTTTC

j_gene: TRBJ1-2
v_gene: TRBV5-1
abundance: NA
d_gene: NA
CDR3aa: CASSSTHQGPANYGYTF
CDR3nt: TGCGCCAGCAGCTCGACGCATCAGGGACCTGCTAACTATGGCTACACCTTC

j_gene: TRBJ1-5
v_gene: TRBV6-5
abundance: NA
d_gene: NA
CDR3aa: CASSYGFGISPQHF
CDR3nt: TGTGCCAGCAGTTACGGCTTCGGAATCAGCCCCCAGCATTTT

j_gene: TRBJ2-5
v_gene: TRBV9
abundance: NA
d_gene: NA
CDR3aa: CASGPGQVQETQYF
CDR3nt: TGTGCCAGCGGCCCTGGGCAGGTTCAAGAGACCCAGTACTTC

j_gene: TRBJ2-1
v_gene: TRBV18
abundance: NA
d_gene: TRBD2
CDR3aa: CASSLSSGSDNEQFF
CDR3nt: TGTGCCAGCTCCCTGAGTAGCGGGTCGGACAATGAGCAGTTCTTC

j_gene: TRBJ1-5
v_gene: TRBV27
abundance: NA
d_gene: TRBD1
CDR3aa: CASSPRWGDSDNQPQHF
CDR3nt: TGTGCCAGCAGCCCAAGGTGGGGGGACAGCGATAATCAGCCCCAGCATTTT

j_gene: TRBJ2-7
v_gene: TRBV14
abundance: NA
d_gene: NA
CDR3aa: CASSRRIYEQYF
CDR3nt: TGTGCCAGCAGCCGCCGAATCTACGAGCAGTACTTC

j_gene: TRBJ2-7
v_gene: TRBV7-9
abundance: few
d_gene: TRBD2
CDR3aa: CASSAGLATYEQYF
CDR3nt: TGTGCCAGCAGCGCGGGACTAGCGACCTACGAGCAGTACTTC

j_gene: TRBJ1-3
v_gene: TRBV2
abundance: NA
d_gene: TRBD1
CDR3aa: CASSETGGAAGNTIYF
CDR3nt: TGTGCCAGCAGCGAGACAGGGGGCGCCGCCGGAAACACCATATATTTT

j_gene: TRBJ2-3
v_gene: TRBV7-8
abundance: NA
d_gene: TRBD2
CDR3aa: CASSLHRLAGEDTQYF
CDR3nt: TGTGCCAGCAGCTTACACCGACTAGCGGGAGAAGATACGCAGTATTTT

j_gene: TRBJ1-3
v_gene: TRBV27
abundance: NA
d_gene: NA
CDR3aa: CASSRTESGNTIYF
CDR3nt: TGTGCCAGCAGTCGGACCGAGTCTGGAAACACCATATATTTT

j_gene: TRBJ2-7
v_gene: TRBV27
abundance: NA
d_gene: NA
CDR3aa: CASSLGLPGASGRFTYEQYF
CDR3nt: TGTGCCAGCAGTTTGGGATTACCGGGGGCTAGCGGAAGGTTCACCTACGAGCAGTACTTC

j_gene: TRBJ1-4
v_gene: TRBV15
abundance: NA
d_gene: NA
CDR3aa: CATSRGSQKNEKLFF
CDR3nt: TGTGCCACCAGCAGAGGTTCACAGAAGAATGAAAAACTGTTTTTT

j_gene: TRBJ2-5
v_gene: TRBV18
abundance: NA
d_gene: NA
CDR3aa: CASSPSYQETQYF
CDR3nt: TGTGCCAGCTCACCATCTTACCAAGAGACCCAGTACTTC

j_gene: TRBJ2-5
v_gene: TRBV18
abundance: NA
d_gene: NA
CDR3aa: CASSPPWGEETQYF
CDR3nt: TGTGCCAGCTCACCCCCCTGGGGGGAAGAGACCCAGTACTTC

j_gene: TRBJ2-7
v_gene: TRBV11-2
abundance: NA
d_gene: NA
CDR3aa: CASSTKGGVYEQYF
CDR3nt: TGTGCCAGCAGCACAAAGGGGGGGGTCTACGAGCAGTACTTC

j_gene: TRBJ1-1
v_gene: TRBV11-2
abundance: NA
d_gene: TRBD1
CDR3aa: CASSWVTGTANTEAFF
CDR3nt: TGTGCCAGCAGCTGGGTAACCGGGACAGCCAACACTGAAGCTTTCTTT

j_gene: TRBJ2-7
v_gene: TRBV5-1
abundance: NA
d_gene: TRBD1
CDR3aa: CASSRGQGAVEQYF
CDR3nt: TGCGCCAGCAGCCGGGGACAGGGGGCGGTCGAGCAGTACTTC

j_gene: TRBJ2-1
v_gene: TRBV5-6
abundance: NA
d_gene: TRBD2
CDR3aa: CASSFPSGRRVEQFF
CDR3nt: TGTGCCAGCAGCTTTCCGAGCGGGAGAAGGGTTGAGCAGTTCTTC

j_gene: TRBJ2-1
v_gene: TRBV29-1
abundance: once
d_gene: TRBD1
CDR3aa: CSVRQGARNEQFF
CDR3nt: TGCAGCGTTCGGCAGGGGGCGCGCAATGAGCAGTTCTTC

j_gene: TRBJ2-2
v_gene: TRBV6-6
abundance: NA
d_gene: TRBD1
CDR3aa: CASSKRQGANTGELFF
CDR3nt: TGTGCCAGCAGTAAAAGACAGGGGGCGAACACCGGGGAGCTGTTTTTT

j_gene: TRBJ2-1
v_gene: TRBV28
abundance: NA
d_gene: NA
CDR3aa: CASSLFGADYNEQFF
CDR3nt: TGTGCCAGCAGTTTGTTTGGGGCAGATTACAATGAGCAGTTCTTC

j_gene: TRBJ1-3
v_gene: TRBV6-6
abundance: NA
d_gene: NA
CDR3aa: CASSYRVGGHGNTIYF
CDR3nt: TGTGCCAGCAGTTACAGGGTGGGGGGGCACGGAAACACCATATATTTT

j_gene: TRBJ2-7
v_gene: TRBV18
abundance: few
d_gene: NA
CDR3aa: CASSLRAGFSYEQYF
CDR3nt: TGTGCCAGCTCCTTGAGGGCGGGGTTTTCCTACGAGCAGTACTTC

j_gene: TRBJ2-7
v_gene: TRBV2
abundance: NA
d_gene: NA
CDR3aa: CATGRESYEQYF
CDR3nt: TGCGCCACCGGCAGGGAGAGCTACGAGCAGTACTTC

j_gene: TRBJ2-5
v_gene: TRBV7-2
abundance: NA
d_gene: NA
CDR3aa: CASSLGPPRETQYF
CDR3nt: TGTGCCAGCAGCTTGGGACCCCCCCGAGAGACCCAGTACTTC

j_gene: TRBJ2-2
v_gene: TRBV5-6
abundance: NA
d_gene: NA
CDR3aa: CASSLVWPTVDTGELFF
CDR3nt: TGTGCCAGCAGCTTAGTCTGGCCGACCGTCGACACCGGGGAGCTGTTTTTT

j_gene: TRBJ2-1
v_gene: TRBV5-6
abundance: NA
d_gene: NA
CDR3aa: CASSLASYEQFF
CDR3nt: TGTGCCAGCAGCTTGGCCTCGTATGAGCAGTTCTTC

j_gene: TRBJ1-1
v_gene: TRBV7-9
abundance: NA
d_gene: NA
CDR3aa: CASSAGLAEAFF
CDR3nt: TGTGCCAGCAGCGCGGGACTAGCTGAAGCTTTCTTT

j_gene: TRBJ2-7
v_gene: TRBV6-4
abundance: NA
d_gene: NA
CDR3aa: CASSVDWIAPFYEQYF
CDR3nt: TGTGCCAGCTCGGTGGATTGGATCGCCCCATTCTACGAGCAGTACTTC